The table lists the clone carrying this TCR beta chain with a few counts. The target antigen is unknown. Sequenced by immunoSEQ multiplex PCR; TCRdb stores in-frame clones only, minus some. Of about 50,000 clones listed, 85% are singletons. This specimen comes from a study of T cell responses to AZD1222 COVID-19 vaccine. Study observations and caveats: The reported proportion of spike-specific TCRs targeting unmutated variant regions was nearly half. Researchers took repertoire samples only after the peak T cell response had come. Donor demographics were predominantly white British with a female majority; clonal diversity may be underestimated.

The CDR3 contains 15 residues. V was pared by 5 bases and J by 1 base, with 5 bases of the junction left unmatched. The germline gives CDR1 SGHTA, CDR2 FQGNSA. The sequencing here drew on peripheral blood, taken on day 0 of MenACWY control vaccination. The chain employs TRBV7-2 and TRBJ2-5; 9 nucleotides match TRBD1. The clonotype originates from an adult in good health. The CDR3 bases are TGTGCCAGCAGCCCACAGACAGGGGGCCAAGAGACCCAGTACTTC. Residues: CASSPQTGGQETQYF. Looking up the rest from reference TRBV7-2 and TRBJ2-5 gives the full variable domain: GAGVSQSPSNKVTEKGKDVELRCDPISGHTALYWYRQSLGQGLEFLIYFQGNSAPDKSGLPSDRFSAERTGGSVSTLTIQRTQQEDSAVYLCASSPQTGGQETQYFGPGTRLLVL.